This T cell receptor (beta chain) is drawn from a study of Ad26.COV2.S vaccination and SARS-CoV-2 variants. Overall study: This donor came from the COV1001 trial of Ad26.COV2.S.

The count of this clone is one. The V end lost 7 bases, the J end lost 5 bases, and 16 bases lay between the germline ends. From germline, CDR1 is KGHDR and CDR2 SFDVKD. This CDR3 spans 14 amino acids. TCRdb's copy holds only in-frame clones and misses some; the assay was immunoSEQ multiplex PCR. This sample has over 450,000 clones, with about 89% found just once. Treatment described: 15 to 20 received Ad26.COV2.S at low or high dose, single or two shots; 5 received placebo; per-sample allocation not given. The investigators took samples on day 63 after the first vaccine or placebo injection. Boston provided a donor who was an adult aged 18-55 years.

The receptor was derived from a person aged 18-65 years who received the Ad26.COV2.S COVID-19 vaccine or a placebo. This chain links TRBV24-1 with TRBJ1-2; D not certain. The material sequenced was peripheral blood, taken in a trial of Ad26.COV2.S vaccine versus placebo. Written as DNA, the CDR3 is TGTGCCACCAGCCCAGATCCCGAATCTTATGGCTACACCTTC. Translating it yields CATSPDPESYGYTF.